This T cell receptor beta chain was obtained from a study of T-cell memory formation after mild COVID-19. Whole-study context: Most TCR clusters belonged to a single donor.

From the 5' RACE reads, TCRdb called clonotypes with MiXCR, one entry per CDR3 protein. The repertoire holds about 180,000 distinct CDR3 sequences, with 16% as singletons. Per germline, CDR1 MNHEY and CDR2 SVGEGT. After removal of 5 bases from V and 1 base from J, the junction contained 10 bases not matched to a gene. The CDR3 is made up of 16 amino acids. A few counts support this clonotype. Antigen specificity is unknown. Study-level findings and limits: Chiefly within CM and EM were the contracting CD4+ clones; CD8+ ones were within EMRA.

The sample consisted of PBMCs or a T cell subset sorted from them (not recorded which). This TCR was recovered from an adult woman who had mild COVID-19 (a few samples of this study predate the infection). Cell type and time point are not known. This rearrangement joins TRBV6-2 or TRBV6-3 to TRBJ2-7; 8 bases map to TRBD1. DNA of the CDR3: TGTGCCAGCAGTGCCTTACAGGGGGTGGCTTCCTACGAGCAGTACTTC. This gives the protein CASSALQGVASYEQYF.